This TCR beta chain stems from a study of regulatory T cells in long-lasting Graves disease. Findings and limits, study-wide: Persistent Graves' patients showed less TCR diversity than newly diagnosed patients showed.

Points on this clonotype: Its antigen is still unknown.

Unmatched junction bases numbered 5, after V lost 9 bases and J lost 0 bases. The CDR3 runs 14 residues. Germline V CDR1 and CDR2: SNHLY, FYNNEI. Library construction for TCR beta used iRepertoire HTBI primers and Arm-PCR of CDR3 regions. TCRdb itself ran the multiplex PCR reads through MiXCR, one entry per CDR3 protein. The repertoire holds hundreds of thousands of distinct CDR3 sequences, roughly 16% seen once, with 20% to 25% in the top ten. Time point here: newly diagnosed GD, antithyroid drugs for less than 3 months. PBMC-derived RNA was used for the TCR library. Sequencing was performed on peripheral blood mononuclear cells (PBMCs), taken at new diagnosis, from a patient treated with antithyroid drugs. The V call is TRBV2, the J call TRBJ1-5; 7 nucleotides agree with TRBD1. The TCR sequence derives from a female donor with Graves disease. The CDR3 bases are TGTGCCAGTGGGACAGACATTAGCAATCAGCCCCAGCATTTT. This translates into CASGTDISNQPQHF.